Below, 31 T cell receptor beta chains from the same sample are listed, as sequenced in a study of blood T cells in healthy people across ages. Primers used in a second PCR of roughly 6 to 11 cycles were a sample-barcoded 5' primer and a J-beta primer mix. Using its own MiXCR run on the 5' RACE reads, TCRdb lists one record per CDR3 protein. The sample holds about 1.1 million distinct CDR3 sequences, around two fifths seen once. The specimen sequenced was blood. All receptors come from a man aged 18 to 30 in good health.

In its sample, this clonotype was seen a few times. The gene calls are TRBV29-1 and TRBJ2-5; 10 bases are a match to TRBD2. Per germline, CDR1 SQVTM and CDR2 ANQGSEA. This CDR3 region has 13 residues. V dropped 7 bases and J dropped 4; count of bases not matched to a gene: 6. The CDR3 loop reads CSAGTSVAETQYF. Here the CDR3 DNA reads TGCAGCGCCGGGACTAGCGTCGCAGAGACCCAGTACTTC.

The chain has TRBV9 and TRBJ2-1; D not resolved. Germline lookup yields CDR1 SGDLS and CDR2 YYNGEE. The V and J ends lost 6 bases and 6 bases respectively, with 25 bases between them. There are 17 residues in the CDR3. CDR3 region: CASNARFSDMNGNEQFF. CDR3 nucleotide sequence: TGTGCCAGCAACGCCCGATTTAGTGACATGAACGGCAATGAGCAGTTCTTC.

As regards this clonotype: This may stem from a read error, because a much larger clone lies one nucleotide away. The chain couples TRBV6-2 or TRBV6-3 to TRBJ1-1; 7 bases are a match to TRBD1. In germline, CDR1 is MNHEY, CDR2 SVGEGT. The CDR3 has 15 amino acids. The trim removed 2 bases at V and 4 bases at J, leaving 7 bases unmatched. CDR3: CASSYAISGGTEAFF. CDR3 coding DNA: TGTGCCAGCAGTTACGCGATCTCAGGGGGCACTGAAGCTTTCTTT.

V and J are TRBV9 and TRBJ2-3, with D possibly being TRBD2 (6 bases). CDR3 length equals 17 residues. The V gene lost 6 bases and the J gene lost 6 bases, with 26 bases spanning the gap. In germline, CDR1 is SGDLS, CDR2 YYNGEE. DNA for the CDR3: TGTGCCAGCAACAACCCCAGGCGGGGTCCAAATAGGGATACGCAGTATTTT. Protein product: CASNNPRRGPNRDTQYF. The variable domain in full, completed from reference TRBV9 and TRBJ2-3, reads DSGVTQTPKHLITATGQRVTLRCSPRSGDLSVYWYQQSLDQGLQFLIQYYNGEERAKGNILERFSAQQFPDLHSELNLSSLELGDSALYFCASNNPRRGPNRDTQYFGPGTRLTVL.

This rearrangement joins TRBV7-2 to TRBJ1-1, with a tentative D call TRBD1 (6 bases). Germline V CDR1 and CDR2: SGHTA, FQGNSA. Trimming removed 5 bases from V and 4 bases from J, with 20 bases in between. The CDR3 totals 16 residues. CDR3 region: CASSHESIRGGTEAFF. CDR3 in DNA: TGTGCCAGCAGCCACGAATCGATCAGGGGAGGCACTGAAGCTTTCTTT.

The chain carries TRBV5-1 and TRBJ2-3, with D unresolved. The CDR3 contains 16 residues. From germline, CDR1 is SGHRS and CDR2 YFSETQ. V was clipped by 0 bases and J by 0 bases, with 11 bases between them. CDR3 residues: CASSLAVPRSTDTQYF. The CDR3 DNA follows: TGCGCCAGCAGCTTGGCCGTCCCACGGAGCACAGATACGCAGTATTTT.

This clonotype appeared a single time. The gene calls are TRBV25-1 and TRBJ1-4; D unresolved. V lost 4 bases and J 7 bases, leaving 16 bases between the germline ends. From germline, CDR1 is MGHDK and CDR2 SYGVNS. This CDR3 spans 15 amino acids. CDR3 sequence reads: CASSASAVASEKLFF. In nucleotides, the CDR3 is TGTGCCAGCAGTGCGAGCGCCGTAGCAAGTGAAAAACTGTTTTTT.

This clonotype was found a few times. This chain joins TRBV13 and TRBJ1-4; no reliable D call. This CDR3 has 13 residues. CDR1 is PRHDT, CDR2 FYEKMQ, per germline (reference sequence). Deletions cut 3 bases from V and 7 bases from J, with 9 bases between. The DNA for the CDR3 is TGTGCCAGCAGCTTCCGCGGAGGTGAAAAACTGTTTTTT. Translation gives CASSFRGGEKLFF. Supplemented by reference TRBV13 and TRBJ1-4, the full variable domain reads AAGVIQSPRHLIKEKRETATLKCYPIPRHDTVYWYQQGPGQDPQFLISFYEKMQSDKGSIPDRFSAQQFSDYHSELNMSSLELGDSALYFCASSFRGGEKLFFGSGTQLSVL.

This clonotype turned up a few times. The chain couples TRBV5-1 to TRBJ1-1; a weak D match, TRBD1 (5 bases). The CDR3 runs 14 residues. Germline lookup yields CDR1 SGHRS and CDR2 YFSETQ. Trimming stripped 4 bases from V and 5 bases from J, with 15 bases between. The CDR3 loop reads CASSRTGTRTEAFF. The CDR3 nucleotides are TGCGCCAGCAGCCGGACCGGGACCAGGACTGAAGCTTTCTTT. Variable domain in full (rest from reference TRBV5-1 and TRBJ1-1): KAGVTQTPRYLIKTRGQQVTLSCSPISGHRSVSWYQQTPGQGLQFLFEYFSETQRNKGNFPGRFSGRQFSNSRSEMNVSTLELGDSALYLCASSRTGTRTEAFFGQGTRLTVV.

A single count supports this clonotype. The V call is TRBV30, the J call TRBJ2-6, with 10 bases lining up with TRBD2. Germline V CDR1 and CDR2: GTSNPN, SVGIG (reference sequence). Losses at the gene ends were 0 bases for V and 0 bases for J; bases not matched to a gene: 2. The CDR3 has 17 amino acids. As DNA, the CDR3 is TGTGCCTGGAGTGTACTAGCGGGGACCTCTGGGGCCAACGTCCTGACTTTC. This codes for CAWSVLAGTSGANVLTF.

This clonotype has a handful of counts. This chain connects TRBV20-1 to TRBJ1-1, with a tentative D call TRBD1 (6 bases). V lost 0 bases to trimming and J lost 1 base, with 12 bases between them. This CDR3 comprises 15 residues. The germline CDR1 and CDR2 sequences are DFQATT and SNEGSKA (reference sequence). CDR3 in DNA: TGCAGTGCTAGAGAACCGGCGGGACAGAACACTGAAGCTTTCTTT. Translated: CSAREPAGQNTEAFF.

The chain has TRBV29-1 and TRBJ2-2; TRBD1 matches at 10 bases. The CDR3 spans 14 residues. With 6 bases clipped from V and 6 bases from J, the junction kept 7 bases outside the gene matches. Germline V gives CDR1 SQVTM, CDR2 ANQGSEA. The CDR3 DNA reads as TGCAGCGTCACAGGGACAGGGGTAGCCGGGGAGCTGTTTTTT. This gives the protein CSVTGTGVAGELFF.

This clonotype has only a few counts. This chain links TRBV24-1 with TRBJ2-3, with D perhaps matching TRBD2 (6 bases). The CDR3 extends over 13 amino acids. Germline V gives CDR1 KGHDR, CDR2 SFDVKD. Between the trimmed V and J ends, which lost 9 bases and 1 base, there was a span of 10 bases. This CDR3 reads CATQGGGTDTQYF. CDR3 sequence (DNA): TGTGCCACCCAGGGCGGGGGCACAGATACGCAGTATTTT.

The table lists this clonotype with a few counts. The chain joins TRBV14 to TRBJ2-1, with a weak D call TRBD1 (6 bases). V dropped 0 bases and J dropped 10 bases, with 16 bases sitting between them. CDR3 size: 15 residues. Germline V gives CDR1 SGHDN, CDR2 FVKESK. This chain's CDR3 is CASSQEYGGRGEQFF. In DNA, the CDR3 is TGTGCCAGCAGCCAAGAGTATGGAGGCAGGGGCGAGCAGTTCTTC.

The V call is TRBV11-2, the J call TRBJ2-3; weak D call: TRBD1 (6 bases). Germline V gives CDR1 SGHAT, CDR2 FQNNGV. This CDR3 has 14 residues. Trimming shortened V by 4 bases and J by 4 bases, and 12 bases separated the two germline ends. The CDR3 DNA follows: TGTGCCAGCAGCTCCTGGACAGAGGCAGATACGCAGTATTTT. Protein: CASSSWTEADTQYF.

J is TRBJ1-2 and V is TRBV7-6, with TRBD1 as a possible D gene (5 bases). Trimming took off 0 bases at V and 2 bases at J, with 10 bases between the two ends. The length of the CDR3 is 15 residues. In germline, CDR1 is SGHVS, CDR2 FNYEAQ. The CDR3 spells CASSLAARANYGYTF. DNA for the CDR3: TGTGCCAGCAGCTTAGCGGCCAGGGCCAACTATGGCTACACCTTC.

The chain combines TRBV7-8 with TRBJ1-4; weak D call: TRBD1 (6 bases). Germline V gene sequence: CDR1 SGHVS, CDR2 FQNEAQ. With 1 base removed from V and 0 bases from J, the gap between germline ends came to 15 bases. CDR3 size: 18 residues. The CDR3 DNA is TGTGCCAGCAGCTTAGGGGAGGGGGACTTTGCAACTAATGAAAAACTGTTTTTT. Its protein product is CASSLGEGDFATNEKLFF.

The count of this clonotype is one. The chain has TRBV6-6 and TRBJ1-4; D is perhaps TRBD1 (6 bases). CDR1 and CDR2 from the germline V gene are MNHNY and SVGAGI (reference sequence). This CDR3 has 16 residues. Trimming stripped 8 bases from V and 0 bases from J, with 16 bases between. The CDR3 DNA follows: TGTGCCAGCCACCCTATAGGACAGACAACTAATGAAAAACTGTTTTTT. It specifies CASHPIGQTTNEKLFF.

The J gene is TRBJ2-2, the V gene TRBV7-2; 12 positions match TRBD1. With 5 bases clipped from V and 3 bases from J, the junction kept 10 bases outside the gene matches. The V gene's germline CDR1 is SGHTA and CDR2 FQGNSA. CDR3 length equals 18 residues. The DNA of the CDR3 is TGTGCCAGCAGCCCCGATCTATGGGACAGGGGGCACACCGGGGAGCTGTTTTTT. The encoded protein is CASSPDLWDRGHTGELFF. Full variable domain (outside the CDR3, taken from reference TRBV7-2 and TRBJ2-2): GAGVSQSPSNKVTEKGKDVELRCDPISGHTALYWYRQSLGQGLEFLIYFQGNSAPDKSGLPSDRFSAERTGGSVSTLTIQRTQQEDSAVYLCASSPDLWDRGHTGELFFGEGSRLTVL.

This clonotype was seen a few times. The V call is TRBV3-1, the J call TRBJ1-2; perhaps TRBD1 as D (6 bases). CDR1 LGHDT and CDR2 YNNKEL come from the germline V gene (reference sequence). V was shortened by 10 bases and J by 6 bases, with 18 bases between the two germline ends. The CDR3 runs 13 residues. CDR3 DNA: TGTGCCACCGGCCGGGCAGGGGAGAATGGCTACACCTTC. Protein: CATGRAGENGYTF.

The rearrangement joins TRBV4-3 to TRBJ1-2, with D uncertain. Germline V lookup: CDR1 LGHNA, CDR2 YSLEER. The CDR3 has 16 residues. V shed 0 bases and J shed 0 bases, with 11 bases lying between them. The CDR3: CASSQDGGFPNYGYTF. DNA of the CDR3: TGCGCCAGCAGCCAAGACGGTGGATTCCCTAACTATGGCTACACCTTC.

The chain uses TRBV15 and TRBJ1-5; D gene unclear. The germline V and J ends were trimmed by 0 bases and 5 bases, with 5 bases remaining between them. The CDR3 is 13 amino acids. The germline V gene encodes CDR1 LNHNV and CDR2 YYDKDF (reference sequence). CDR3 residues: CATSRDRDQPQHF. CDR3 sequence (DNA): TGTGCCACCAGCAGAGATCGTGATCAGCCCCAGCATTTT.

This clonotype was seen only a few times. This rearrangement joins TRBV6-5 to TRBJ2-7; D is undetermined. This CDR3 has 12 residues. The ends were cut back, 8 bases at V and 2 bases at J, with 10 bases in the middle. Germline-derived CDR1 and CDR2 are MNHEY and SVGAGI. The CDR3 loop reads CASRDGTYEQYF. The DNA for the CDR3 is TGTGCCAGCCGAGACGGAACCTACGAGCAGTACTTC.

The V gene is TRBV20-1, the J gene TRBJ1-2; possible D gene TRBD1, 5 bases. Germline V lookup: CDR1 DFQATT, CDR2 SNEGSKA (reference sequence). Deletions cut 0 bases from V and 8 bases from J, with 16 bases between. CDR3 length: 14 amino acids. As DNA, the CDR3 is TGCAGTGCTAGAGATCCAGGGACCGTGGGGGGCTACACCTTC. Amino acid sequence: CSARDPGTVGGYTF.

This clonotype showed up many times. This chain joins TRBV7-2 and TRBJ1-2, with 7 bases fitting TRBD1. V gave up 4 bases and J gave up 4 bases; unmatched junction bases: 12. The CDR3 covers 16 residues. The germline V gene has CDR1 SGHTA and CDR2 FQGNSA. CDR3 sequence (DNA): TGTGCCAGCAGCTCTGGGACAGCCCCGTCTGTCTATGGCTACACCTTC. Translation: CASSSGTAPSVYGYTF.

This clonotype was detected only a few times. V is TRBV6-5 and J is TRBJ1-4; weak D call: TRBD1 (5 bases). Germline loops: CDR1 MNHEY, CDR2 SVGAGI. This CDR3 is built from 14 residues. V lost 6 bases, J lost 5 bases, and 13 bases lay in between. The CDR3 is CASRGPGSNEKLFF. As DNA, the CDR3 is TGTGCCAGCAGAGGGCCAGGGTCGAATGAAAAACTGTTTTTT.

This sequence joins TRBV12-3 or TRBV12-4 and TRBJ1-5, with D hard to call. The CDR3 contains 13 residues. Trimming took 1 base from V and 4 from J, leaving 5 bases between them. CDR3 coding DNA: TGTGCCAGCAGTTTAGTTCAGAATCAGCCCCAGCATTTT. Its protein product is CASSLVQNQPQHF.

The chain recombines TRBV4-1 with TRBJ2-7; perhaps D is TRBD1 or TRBD2 (6 bases each). The CDR3 consists of 16 residues. V gave up 5 bases and J gave up 1 base, with 18 bases separating them. Germline CDR1 is MGHRA and CDR2 is YSYEKL. CDR3 protein: CASSVALTGASYEQYF. The CDR3 nucleotides read TGCGCCAGCAGCGTAGCTCTAACGGGGGCTTCCTACGAGCAGTACTTC.

The chain is built from TRBV27 and TRBJ2-3; TRBD1 might be the D (5 bases). The V gene's germline CDR1 is MNHEY and CDR2 SMNVEV (reference sequence). The V gene lost 0 bases and the J gene lost 1 base, with 17 bases spanning the gap. This CDR3 region has 18 residues. CDR3 sequence: CASSLSPFVRVGTDTQYF. The CDR3 DNA sequence: TGTGCCAGCAGTTTATCGCCCTTCGTCAGGGTGGGCACAGATACGCAGTATTTT.

This clonotype was found many times. The chain joins TRBV20-1 to TRBJ1-2; tentative D call: TRBD1 (6 bases). This CDR3 has 15 amino acids. Germline CDR1 DFQATT, CDR2 SNEGSKA (reference sequence). V was trimmed by 5 bases and J by 3 bases, leaving 19 bases between them. This CDR3 is CSAPKQGSEDYGYTF. The CDR3 DNA reads as TGCAGTGCTCCGAAACAGGGAAGTGAGGACTATGGCTACACCTTC.

This clonotype was observed at least ten times. The V and J genes are TRBV11-2 and TRBJ2-7; D unresolved. CDR1 SGHAT and CDR2 FQNNGV come from the germline V gene. The CDR3 totals 12 residues. V dropped 6 bases and J dropped 6 bases, with 12 bases sitting between them. CDR3 sequence (DNA): TGTGCCAGCAGAATAGGTGGTGGCGAGCAGTACTTC. It translates to CASRIGGGEQYF. Using reference TRBV11-2 and TRBJ2-7 for the parts outside the CDR3, the full variable domain is EAGVAQSPRYKIIEKRQSVAFWCNPISGHATLYWYQQILGQGPKLLIQFQNNGVVDDSQLPKDRFSAERLKGVDSTLKIQPAKLEDSAVYLCASRIGGGEQYFGPGTRLTVT.